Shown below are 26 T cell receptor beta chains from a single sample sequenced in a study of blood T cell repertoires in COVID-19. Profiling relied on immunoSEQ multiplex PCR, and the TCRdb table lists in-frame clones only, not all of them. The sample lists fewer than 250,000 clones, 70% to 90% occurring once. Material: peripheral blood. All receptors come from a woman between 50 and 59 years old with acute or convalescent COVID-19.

The CDR3 sequence is CASSRQGGPYEQYF. CDR3 bases: TGTGCCAGCAGCCGACAGGGGGGACCCTACGAGCAGTACTTC. V gene TRBV3-1 (or the pseudogene TRBV3-2) combines with J gene TRBJ2-7, with 9 bases identical to TRBD1. V shed 4 bases, J shed 2 bases, and the junction held 3 bases outside the gene matches. Per the germline V gene, CDR1 is LGHDT and CDR2 is YNNKEL (reference sequence). The length of the CDR3 is 14 residues.

This CDR3 reads CASTRLGLAGTTYNEQFF. The CDR3 DNA reads as TGTGCCAGTACCCGACTGGGACTAGCGGGGACTACTTACAATGAGCAGTTCTTC. V gene TRBV19 combines with J gene TRBJ2-1, with TRBD2 matching 13 bases. The V and J ends lost 7 bases and 4 bases, in that order; junction bases with no gene match: 13. Per germline, CDR1 LNHDA and CDR2 SQIVND (reference sequence). This CDR3 spans 18 amino acids.

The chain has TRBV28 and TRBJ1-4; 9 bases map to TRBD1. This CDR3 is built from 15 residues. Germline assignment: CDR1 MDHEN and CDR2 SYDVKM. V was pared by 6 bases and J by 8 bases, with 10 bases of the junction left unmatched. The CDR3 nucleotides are TGTGCCAGCAGCCAAACAGGGGGCGTTCGGGAAAAACTGTTTTTT. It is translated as CASSQTGGVREKLFF. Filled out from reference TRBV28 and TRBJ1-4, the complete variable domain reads DVKVTQSSRYLVKRTGEKVFLECVQDMDHENMFWYRQDPGLGLRLIYFSYDVKMKEKGDIPEGYSVSREKKERFSLILESASTNQTSMYLCASSQTGGVREKLFFGSGTQLSVL.

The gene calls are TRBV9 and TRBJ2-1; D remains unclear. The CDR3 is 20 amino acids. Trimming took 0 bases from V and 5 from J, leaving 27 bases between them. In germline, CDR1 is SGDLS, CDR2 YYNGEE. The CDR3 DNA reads TGTGCCAGCAGCGTAGTGGATTTTTCGTTTATTGGGCTGTCGGACAATGAGCAGTTCTTC. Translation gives CASSVVDFSFIGLSDNEQFF. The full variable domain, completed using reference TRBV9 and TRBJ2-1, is DSGVTQTPKHLITATGQRVTLRCSPRSGDLSVYWYQQSLDQGLQFLIQYYNGEERAKGNILERFSAQQFPDLHSELNLSSLELGDSALYFCASSVVDFSFIGLSDNEQFFGPGTRLTVL.

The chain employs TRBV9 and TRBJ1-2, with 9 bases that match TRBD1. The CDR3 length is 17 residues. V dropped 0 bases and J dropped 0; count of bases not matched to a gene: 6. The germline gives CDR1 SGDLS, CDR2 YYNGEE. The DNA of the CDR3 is TGTGCCAGCAGCGTAGCTTCACGGGACAGGGCTAACTATGGCTACACCTTC. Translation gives CASSVASRDRANYGYTF.

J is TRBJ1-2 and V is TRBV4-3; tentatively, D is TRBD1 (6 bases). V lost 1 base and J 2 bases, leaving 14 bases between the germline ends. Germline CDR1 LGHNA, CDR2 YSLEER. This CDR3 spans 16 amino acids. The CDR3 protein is CASSQGIQGLNYGYTF. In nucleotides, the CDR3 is TGCGCCAGCAGCCAAGGAATACAGGGCTTAAACTATGGCTACACCTTC.

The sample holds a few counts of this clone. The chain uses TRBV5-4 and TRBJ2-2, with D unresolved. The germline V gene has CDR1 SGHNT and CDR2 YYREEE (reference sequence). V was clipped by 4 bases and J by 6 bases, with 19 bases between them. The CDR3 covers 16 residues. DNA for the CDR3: TGTGCCAGCAGCCCTAACCGAGTCGGGTATGCCGGGGAGCTGTTTTTT. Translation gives CASSPNRVGYAGELFF.

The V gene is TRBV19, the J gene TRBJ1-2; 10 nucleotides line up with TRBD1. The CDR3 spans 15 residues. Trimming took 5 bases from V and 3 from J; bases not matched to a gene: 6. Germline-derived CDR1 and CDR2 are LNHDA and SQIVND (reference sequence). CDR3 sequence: CASSSDRGRDYGYTF. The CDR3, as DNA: TGTGCCAGTAGTTCAGACAGGGGGCGCGACTATGGCTACACCTTC.

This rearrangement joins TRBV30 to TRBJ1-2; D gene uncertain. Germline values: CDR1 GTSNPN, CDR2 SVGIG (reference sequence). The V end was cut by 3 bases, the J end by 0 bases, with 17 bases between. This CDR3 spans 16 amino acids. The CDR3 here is CAWRARETSANYGYTF. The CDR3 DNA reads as TGTGCCTGGAGGGCCCGGGAAACATCAGCTAACTATGGCTACACCTTC. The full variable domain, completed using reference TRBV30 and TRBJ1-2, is SQTIHQWPATLVQPVGSPLSLECTVEGTSNPNLYWYRQAAGRGLQLLFYSVGIGQISSEVPQNLSASRPQDRQFILSSKKLLLSDSGFYLCAWRARETSANYGYTFGSGTRLTVV.

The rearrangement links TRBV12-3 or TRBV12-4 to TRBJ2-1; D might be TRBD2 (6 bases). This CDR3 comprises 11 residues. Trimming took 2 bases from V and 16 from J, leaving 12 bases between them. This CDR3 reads CASSLTGSIFF. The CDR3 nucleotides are TGTGCCAGCAGTTTAACCGGGAGTATCTTCTTC.

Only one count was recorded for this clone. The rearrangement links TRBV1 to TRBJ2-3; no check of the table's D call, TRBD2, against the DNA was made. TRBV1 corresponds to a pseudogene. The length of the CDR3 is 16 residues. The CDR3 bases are TGCACCAGCAGCCATACCGGTCCACTTTACACAGATACGCAGTATTTT. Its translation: CTSSHTGPLYTDTQYF.

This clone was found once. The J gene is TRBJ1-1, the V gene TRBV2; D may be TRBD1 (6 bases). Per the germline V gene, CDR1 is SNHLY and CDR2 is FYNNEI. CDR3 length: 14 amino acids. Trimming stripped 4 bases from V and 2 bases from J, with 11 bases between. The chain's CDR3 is CASSGGTPNTEAFF. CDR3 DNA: TGTGCCAGCAGTGGAGGGACACCTAACACTGAAGCTTTCTTT.

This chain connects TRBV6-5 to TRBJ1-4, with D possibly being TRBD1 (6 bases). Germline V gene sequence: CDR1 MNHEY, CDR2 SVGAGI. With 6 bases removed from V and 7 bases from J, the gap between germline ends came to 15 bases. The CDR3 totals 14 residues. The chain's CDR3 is CASSNRVMGEKLFF. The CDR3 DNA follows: TGTGCCAGCAGCAACAGGGTGATGGGTGAAAAACTGTTTTTT.

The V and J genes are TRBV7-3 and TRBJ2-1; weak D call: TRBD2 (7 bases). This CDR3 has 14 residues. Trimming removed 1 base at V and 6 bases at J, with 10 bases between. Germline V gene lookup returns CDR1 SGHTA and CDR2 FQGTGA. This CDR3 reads CASSLNAGANEQFF. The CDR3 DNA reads TGTGCCAGCAGCTTAAATGCGGGGGCCAATGAGCAGTTCTTC.

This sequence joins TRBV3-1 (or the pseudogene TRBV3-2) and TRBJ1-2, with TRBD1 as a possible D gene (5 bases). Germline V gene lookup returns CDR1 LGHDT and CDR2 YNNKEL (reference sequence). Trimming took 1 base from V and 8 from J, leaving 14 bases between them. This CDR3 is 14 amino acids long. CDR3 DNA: TGTGCCAGCAGCCAAGTCATAGCAGGGCAAGGCTACACCTTC. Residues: CASSQVIAGQGYTF.

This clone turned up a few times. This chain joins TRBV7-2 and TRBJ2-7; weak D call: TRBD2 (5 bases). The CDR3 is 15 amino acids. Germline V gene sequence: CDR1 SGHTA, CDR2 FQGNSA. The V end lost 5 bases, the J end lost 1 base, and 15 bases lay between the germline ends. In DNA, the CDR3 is TGTGCCAGCAGCCAACTAGTAGGCATTTCCTACGAGCAGTACTTC. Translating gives CASSQLVGISYEQYF.

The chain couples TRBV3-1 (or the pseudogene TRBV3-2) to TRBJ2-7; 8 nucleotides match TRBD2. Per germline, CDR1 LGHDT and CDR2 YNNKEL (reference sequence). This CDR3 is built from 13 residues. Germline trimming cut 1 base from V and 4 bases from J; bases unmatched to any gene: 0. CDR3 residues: CASSQAGGYEQYF. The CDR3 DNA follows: TGTGCCAGCAGCCAAGCGGGGGGGTACGAGCAGTACTTC.

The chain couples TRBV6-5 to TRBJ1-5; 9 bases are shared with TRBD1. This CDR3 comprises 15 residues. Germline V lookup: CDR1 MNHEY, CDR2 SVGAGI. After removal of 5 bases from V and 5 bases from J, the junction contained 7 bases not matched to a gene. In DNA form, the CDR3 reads TGTGCCAGCAGTAAACCGGGACAGGGATATCAGCCCCAGCATTTT. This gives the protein CASSKPGQGYQPQHF.

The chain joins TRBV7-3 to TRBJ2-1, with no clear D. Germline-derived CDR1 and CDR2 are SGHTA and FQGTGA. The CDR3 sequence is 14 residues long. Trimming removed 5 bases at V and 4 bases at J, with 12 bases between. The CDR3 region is CASSPVSEYNEQFF. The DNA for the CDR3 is TGTGCCAGCAGCCCCGTTTCTGAGTACAATGAGCAGTTCTTC.

For the CDR3, the DNA is TGTGCCAGCAGCTCTACTCTCCAGGCTGGGCTTTGGAACTATGGCTACACCTTC. Its protein is CASSSTLQAGLWNYGYTF. The chain combines TRBV7-9 with TRBJ1-2; unclear D gene. Looked up from germline, CDR1 is SEHNR and CDR2 is FQNEAQ (reference sequence). The V end was cut by 4 bases, the J end by 2 bases, with 23 bases between. This CDR3 contains 18 residues.

This chain's CDR3 is CASSRPGQGDEKLFF. For the CDR3, the DNA is TGCGCCAGCAGCCGGCCGGGACAGGGCGATGAAAAACTGTTTTTT. The chain is built from TRBV4-3 and TRBJ1-4; 9 bases are a match to TRBD1. Trimming at V came to 4 bases and at J to 6 bases, leaving 6 bases not matched to a gene. Germline V lookup: CDR1 LGHNA, CDR2 YSLEER. The CDR3 runs 15 residues.

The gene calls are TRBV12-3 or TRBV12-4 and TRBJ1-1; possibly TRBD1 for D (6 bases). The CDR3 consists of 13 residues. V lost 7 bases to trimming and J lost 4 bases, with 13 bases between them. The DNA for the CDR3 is TGTGCCAGCAACCTACAGGGTTCCACTGAAGCTTTCTTT. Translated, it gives CASNLQGSTEAFF.

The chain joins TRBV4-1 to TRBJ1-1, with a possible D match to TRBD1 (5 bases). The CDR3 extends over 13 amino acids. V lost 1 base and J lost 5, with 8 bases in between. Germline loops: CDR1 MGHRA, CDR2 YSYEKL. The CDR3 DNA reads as TGCGCCAGCAGCCAAGTGGAGGGGACTGAAGCTTTCTTT. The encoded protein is CASSQVEGTEAFF.

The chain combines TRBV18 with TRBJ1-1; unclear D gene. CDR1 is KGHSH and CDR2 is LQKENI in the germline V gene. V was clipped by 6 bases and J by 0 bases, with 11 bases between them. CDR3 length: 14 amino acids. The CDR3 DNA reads TGTGCCAGCTCTTCCGAGGCGGTGAACACTGAAGCTTTCTTT. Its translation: CASSSEAVNTEAFF.

This chain's CDR3 is CASSGLPNEQFF. CDR3 sequence (DNA): TGTGCCAGCAGTGGACTACCCAATGAGCAGTTCTTC. This chain connects TRBV6-8 to TRBJ2-1, with TRBD2 as a possible D gene (6 bases). The CDR3 has 12 residues. Germline-derived CDR1 and CDR2 are MNHGY and SAAAGT. Trimming left V 5 bases short and J 6 bases short, with 8 bases between.

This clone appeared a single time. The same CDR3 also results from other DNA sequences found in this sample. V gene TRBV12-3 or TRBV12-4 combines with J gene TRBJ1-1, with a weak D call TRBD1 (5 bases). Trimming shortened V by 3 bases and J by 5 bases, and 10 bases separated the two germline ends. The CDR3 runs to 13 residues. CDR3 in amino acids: CASSLVPGTEAFF. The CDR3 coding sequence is TGTGCCAGCAGTTTGGTTCCAGGGACTGAAGCTTTCTTT.